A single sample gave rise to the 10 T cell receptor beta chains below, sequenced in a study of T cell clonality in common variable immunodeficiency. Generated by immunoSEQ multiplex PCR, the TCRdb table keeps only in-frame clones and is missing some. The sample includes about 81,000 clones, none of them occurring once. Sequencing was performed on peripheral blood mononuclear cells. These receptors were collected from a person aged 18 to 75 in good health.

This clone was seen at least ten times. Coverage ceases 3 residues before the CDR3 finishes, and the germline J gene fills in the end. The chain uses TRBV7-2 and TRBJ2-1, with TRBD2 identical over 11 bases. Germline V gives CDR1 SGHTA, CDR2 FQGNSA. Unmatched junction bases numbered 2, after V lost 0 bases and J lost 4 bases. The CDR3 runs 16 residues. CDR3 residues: CASSLAGTSGYNEQFF. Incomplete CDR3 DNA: TGTGCCAGCAGCTTAGCGGGGACTAGCGGATACAATGAG.

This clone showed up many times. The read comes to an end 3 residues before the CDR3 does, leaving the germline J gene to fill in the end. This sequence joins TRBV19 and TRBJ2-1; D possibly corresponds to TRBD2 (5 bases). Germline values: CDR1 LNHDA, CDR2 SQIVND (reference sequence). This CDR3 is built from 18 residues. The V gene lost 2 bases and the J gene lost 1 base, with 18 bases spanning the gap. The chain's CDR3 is CASSISAGGTSSYNEQFF. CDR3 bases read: TGTGCCAGTAGTATATCGGCGGGTGGTACTTCATCCTACAATGAG.

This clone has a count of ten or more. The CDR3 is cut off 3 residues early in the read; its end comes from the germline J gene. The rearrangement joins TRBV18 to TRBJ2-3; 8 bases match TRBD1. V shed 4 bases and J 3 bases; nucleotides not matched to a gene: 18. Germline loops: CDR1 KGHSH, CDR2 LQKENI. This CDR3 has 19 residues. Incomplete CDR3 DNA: TGTGCCAGCTCACTCGACCTTATCCTCCGGACAGGGTTGACAGATACG. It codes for CASSLDLILRTGLTDT. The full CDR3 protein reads CASSLDLILRTGLTDTQYF.

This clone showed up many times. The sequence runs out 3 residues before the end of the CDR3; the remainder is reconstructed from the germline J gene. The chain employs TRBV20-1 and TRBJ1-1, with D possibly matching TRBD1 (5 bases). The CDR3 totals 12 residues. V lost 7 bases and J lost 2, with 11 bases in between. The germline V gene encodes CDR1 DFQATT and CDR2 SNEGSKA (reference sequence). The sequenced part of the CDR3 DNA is TGCAGTGGGACCAGGGTCAACACTGAA. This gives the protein CSGTRVNTE. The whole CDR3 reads CSGTRVNTEAFF.

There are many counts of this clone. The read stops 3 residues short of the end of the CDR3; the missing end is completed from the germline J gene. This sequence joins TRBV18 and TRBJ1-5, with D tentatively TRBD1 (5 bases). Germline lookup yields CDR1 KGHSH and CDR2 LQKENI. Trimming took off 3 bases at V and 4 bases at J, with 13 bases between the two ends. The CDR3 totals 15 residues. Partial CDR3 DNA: TGTGCCAGCTCACCCCTCGGCAGGGATAATCAGCCC. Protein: CASSPLGRDNQP. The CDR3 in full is CASSPLGRDNQPQHF.

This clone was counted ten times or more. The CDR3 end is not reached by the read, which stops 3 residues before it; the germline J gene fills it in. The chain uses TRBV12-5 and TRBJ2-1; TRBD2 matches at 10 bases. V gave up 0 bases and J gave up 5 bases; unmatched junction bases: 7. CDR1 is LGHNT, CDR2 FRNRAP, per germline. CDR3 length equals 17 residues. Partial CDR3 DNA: TGTGCTAGTGGTTTGGTACGGCTAGCGGGAGTAGACAATGAG. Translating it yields CASGLVRLAGVDNE. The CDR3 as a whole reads CASGLVRLAGVDNEQFF.

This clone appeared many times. CDR3 loop: CKGLSGSTDTQYF. The CDR3 DNA, read in part, is TGCAAAGGGCTTAGCGGGAGTACAGATACG. V gene TRBV20-1 combines with J gene TRBJ2-3; 9 nucleotides agree with TRBD2. The CDR3 is cut off 3 residues early in the read; its end comes from the germline J gene. The CDR3 loop spans 13 amino acids. The germline V gene has CDR1 DFQATT and CDR2 SNEGSKA (reference sequence).

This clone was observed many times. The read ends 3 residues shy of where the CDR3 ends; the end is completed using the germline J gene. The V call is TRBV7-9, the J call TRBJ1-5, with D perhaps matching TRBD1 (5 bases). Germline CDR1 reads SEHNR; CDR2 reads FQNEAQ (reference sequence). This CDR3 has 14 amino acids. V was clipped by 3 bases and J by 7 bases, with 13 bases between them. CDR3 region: CASSLGGEGQPQHF. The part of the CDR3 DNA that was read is TGTGCCAGCAGCTTGGGGGGTGAGGGACAGCCC.

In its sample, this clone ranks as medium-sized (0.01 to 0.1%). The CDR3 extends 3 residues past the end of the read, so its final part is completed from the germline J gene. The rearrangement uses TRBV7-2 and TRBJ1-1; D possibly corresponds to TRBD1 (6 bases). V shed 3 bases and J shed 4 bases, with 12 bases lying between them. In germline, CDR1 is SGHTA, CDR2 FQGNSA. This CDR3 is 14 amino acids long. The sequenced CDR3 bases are TGTGCCAGCAGCTTGAGGGGGTTCGGCACTGAA. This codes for CASSLRGFGTE. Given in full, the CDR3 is CASSLRGFGTEAFF.

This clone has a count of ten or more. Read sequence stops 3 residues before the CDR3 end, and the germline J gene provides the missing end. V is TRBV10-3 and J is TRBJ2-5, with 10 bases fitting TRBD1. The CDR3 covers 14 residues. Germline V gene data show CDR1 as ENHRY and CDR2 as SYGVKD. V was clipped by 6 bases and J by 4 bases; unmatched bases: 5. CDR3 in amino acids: CAIRGQGFTETQYF. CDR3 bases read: TGTGCCATCAGGGGACAGGGGTTTACAGAGACC.